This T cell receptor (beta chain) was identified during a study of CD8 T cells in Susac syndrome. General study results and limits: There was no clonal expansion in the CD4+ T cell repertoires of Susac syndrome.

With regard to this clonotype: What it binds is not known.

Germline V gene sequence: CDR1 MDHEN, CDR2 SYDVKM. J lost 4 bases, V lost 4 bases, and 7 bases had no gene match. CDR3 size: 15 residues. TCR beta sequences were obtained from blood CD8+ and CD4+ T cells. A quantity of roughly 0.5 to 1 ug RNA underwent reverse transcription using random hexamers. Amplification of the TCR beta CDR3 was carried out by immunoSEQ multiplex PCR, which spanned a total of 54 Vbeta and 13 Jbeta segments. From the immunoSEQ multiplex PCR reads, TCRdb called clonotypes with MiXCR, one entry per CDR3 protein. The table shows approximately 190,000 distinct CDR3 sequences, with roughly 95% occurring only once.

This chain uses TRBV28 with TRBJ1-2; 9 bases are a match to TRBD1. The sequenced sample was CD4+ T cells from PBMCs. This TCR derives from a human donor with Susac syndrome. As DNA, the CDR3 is TGTGCCAGCAGTTCCGGACAGGGGCGAATCTATGGCTACACCTTC. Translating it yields CASSSGQGRIYGYTF.